The sequence of this T cell receptor (beta chain) was determined in a study of T cells after yellow fever vaccination (dated by TCRdb to the late 2010s). In terms of the full investigation: Libraries from fractions with low cell numbers were prepared with the SMART-Seq v4 Ultra Low Input RNA kit. Bulk TCR alpha and beta repertoires were sequenced longitudinally to track T-cell clones before and after primary and booster YFV17D yellow fever vaccination. Two healthy male donors, one aged 18 to 29 and one aged 30 to 40 years, were included in the cohort. Bulk PBMC replicates and cell subsets were isolated from blood drawn at multiple timepoints before and after both primary and secondary immunization.

Results and caveats for the whole study, not just this receptor: Compared with the primary T-cell response, the secondary T-cell response was faster but weaker, reaching its peak on day 5 rather than on day 15. A small fraction of clonotypes appeared in both the CD4 and CD8 compartments, likely as a result of convergent recombination. After the booster, most of the clones that had expanded following primary vaccination were detected again (about 95% of CD4 and around 90% of CD8), which suggests that memory was broadly maintained. FACS-sorted repertoires could contain abundant contaminating clonotypes from the bulk population, so computational filtering was required. Because the study included only a couple of donors, the extent to which the findings can be generalized is limited.

Sample treatment or condition, as interpreted from the label and publication: live attenuated yellow fever vaccine strain. At each blood-draw timepoint, two biological replicates of bulk PBMCs were collected. PBMCs were isolated from peripheral blood using a standard Ficoll-Paque protocol. TriZol was used to extract RNA from bulk PBMCs, from CD4 and CD8 fractions, and from dextramer-positive and dextramer-negative fractions. Synthesis of TCR cDNA relied on 5'RACE template switching, a step that introduced a universal primer site along with unique molecular identifiers. Priming for cDNA synthesis came from both the TCR alpha and TCR beta constant segments. Two PCR steps were used to amplify libraries, with sample barcodes and sequencing adapters being added in the second step. Sequencing of libraries was done on Illumina HiSeq 2500 (2x100 bp) or NovaSeq (2x150 bp). As for how the authors treated the data: MIGEC handled demultiplexing of reads and collapsing into UMI consensus sequences, while MiXCR performed V(D)J alignment. Vaccine-responding clonotypes were identified with edgeR using replicate PBMC samples, with FDR below 0.01 and a log2 fold change above 5 up to day 15 being required. Bulk clonotypes were assigned CD4 or CD8 identity according to which sequenced CD4 or CD8 repertoire held them at higher abundance. TCRdb ran its own pipeline on the public reads, namely fastp trimming at Q25 and MiXCR clone calling, and kept in-frame beta chains. Rows merge per CDR3 protein into single entries with the most common DNA and genes. These V and J calls originate from TCRdb's pipeline instead of the authors' own analysis. In this sample the table shows some 320,000 distinct CDR3 sequences, roughly 8.7% of which occur a single time. 18% of the sample belongs to the ten largest clones.

Comment on this clonotype: Its specific antigen is unknown. No much larger clone exists at a distance of one base, and base qualities are not known.

Including the terminal cysteine and phenylalanine, the CDR3 comprises 14 residues. The DNA shown is the 42-base CDR3, in frame from base 1. The V and J ends are trimmed by 7 bases and 5 bases, leaving 17 bases between them. The germline V gene encodes CDR1 SEHNR and CDR2 FQNEAQ (reference sequence). Recombination joined TRBV7-9 with TRBJ2-5; a weak D assignment points to TRBD2 (5 bases agree). This clonotype was obtained from a young man who received the YFV17D yellow fever vaccine. The source was PBMCs, collected on the day of the first yellow fever vaccination. The DNA sequence follows: TGTGCCAGCACCTCAACCGCCAGAGGGGAGACCCAGTACTTC. This encodes CASTSTARGETQYF.